The clone carrying this T cell receptor beta chain was counted between two and nine times. This record comes from a study of CD8+CD57+ T cells in acquired aplastic anemia. Whole-study context: The average for DNA from sorted CD4+ and CD8+ cells was about 3.3 ug.

Patients included in sequencing had previously demonstrated CD8+CD57+ cell expansion by flow cytometry. TCR beta VDJ and CDR3 profiling used genomic DNA as template. TCRdb recomputed calls from the reads with MiXCR, one row per CDR3 protein. The sample includes 180,000 or so distinct CDR3 sequences, roughly three fifths seen only once; the top ten take roughly 42%. The clonotype originates from a human donor with aplastic anemia. The sequenced sample was sorted CD4+, CD8+, or CD8+CD57+ T cells (not recorded which) from PBMCs.

The CDR3 nucleotides read TGCGCCAGCAGCGAGGGATCAGATAGCAATCAGCCCCAGCATTTT. Translating gives CASSEGSDSNQPQHF. The chain employs TRBV5-1 and TRBJ1-5; D gene unclear. Deletions cut 4 bases from V and 0 bases from J, with 11 bases between. CDR3 length equals 15 residues. The germline gives CDR1 SGHRS, CDR2 YFSETQ.